This T cell receptor beta chain is drawn from a study of CD8 T cells in ankylosing spondylitis. Study-level findings and limits: The study identified a TCR beta motif of under ten highly homologous variants that appeared characteristic of ankylosing spondylitis blood.

The CDR3 loop spans 11 amino acids. The V gene lost 2 bases and the J gene lost 2 bases, with 4 bases spanning the gap. Germline CDR1 GTSNPN, CDR2 SVGIG (reference sequence). Generation of TCR beta libraries employed quantitative 5'-RACE incorporating molecular barcodes. TCRdb itself ran the 5' RACE reads through MiXCR, one entry per CDR3 protein. The sample has 650,000 to 800,000 distinct CDR3 sequences, under 20% seen once. This clonotype was recorded a few times. Its cognate antigen is unknown. This chain connects TRBV30 to TRBJ2-7; D uncertain. The receptor was isolated from a male donor with ankylosing spondylitis. The sequencing input was blood, either unsorted or a sorted T cell fraction (not recorded which). The CDR3: CAWSRAYEQYF. For the CDR3, the DNA is TGTGCCTGGAGTCGGGCCTACGAGCAGTACTTC.